The rows below give T cell receptor beta chains drawn from one sample of a study of blood T cells in healthy people across ages. TCRdb reanalysed the 5' RACE reads using MiXCR and keeps one entry per CDR3 protein. Of about 970,000 distinct CDR3 sequences detected, approximately 50% appear once; the ten largest clones hold about 20%. The sample was blood. The receptors derive from a woman in her fifties or sixties in good health. Both conserved end residues are part of each CDR3. D genes are given only for firm matches.

CDR3 protein: CSANRQGASYGYTF
CDR3 length: 14
D gene: TRBD1
V gene: TRBV20-1

CDR3 protein: CASSVSGQDTQYF
CDR3 length: 13
D gene: NA
V gene: TRBV5-6

CDR3 protein: CASKGQGTFGTQYF
CDR3 length: 14
D gene: TRBD1
V gene: TRBV2

CDR3 protein: CASSFREDGTDTQYF
CDR3 length: 15
D gene: TRBD2
V gene: TRBV7-9

CDR3 protein: CASSVLGYNEQFF
CDR3 length: 13
D gene: NA
V gene: TRBV28

CDR3 protein: CASSQGPGQLSPLHF
CDR3 length: 15
D gene: TRBD1
V gene: TRBV4-1

CDR3 protein: CASSLQEDRAQYF
CDR3 length: 13
D gene: NA
V gene: TRBV5-1

CDR3 protein: CASRLAGGPKEQYF
CDR3 length: 14
D gene: TRBD2
V gene: TRBV27

CDR3 protein: CASSSSGRVGNEQYF
CDR3 length: 15
D gene: TRBD2
V gene: TRBV6-6

CDR3 protein: CAISGGPGGHEQYF
CDR3 length: 14
D gene: NA
V gene: TRBV10-3

CDR3 protein: CASSVSAIYNEQFF
CDR3 length: 14
D gene: NA
V gene: TRBV12-3/TRBV12-4

CDR3 protein: CASSSRDRLGYTF
CDR3 length: 13
D gene: TRBD1
V gene: TRBV18

CDR3 protein: CASSLSGTGGGQPQHF
CDR3 length: 16
D gene: TRBD1
V gene: TRBV27

CDR3 protein: CASSELKQGREQYF
CDR3 length: 14
D gene: TRBD1
V gene: TRBV11-2

CDR3 protein: CASSLVVAGGRETQYF
CDR3 length: 16
D gene: TRBD2
V gene: TRBV5-1

CDR3 protein: CASSDTGGAGTDTQYF
CDR3 length: 16
D gene: TRBD1
V gene: TRBV6-1

CDR3 protein: CASSLGGRAYIQYF
CDR3 length: 14
D gene: TRBD2
V gene: TRBV7-9

CDR3 protein: CASSQVLDTYNEQFF
CDR3 length: 15
D gene: NA
V gene: TRBV4-1

CDR3 protein: CASISGTEAFF
CDR3 length: 11
D gene: NA
V gene: TRBV3-1

CDR3 protein: CAIGTRDTEAFF
CDR3 length: 12
D gene: NA
V gene: TRBV28

CDR3 protein: CASSISPGLAGFSYEQYF
CDR3 length: 18
D gene: TRBD2
V gene: TRBV19

CDR3 protein: CASSLGTSGKETQYF
CDR3 length: 15
D gene: TRBD2
V gene: TRBV7-7

CDR3 protein: CASSFPSGSYYEQYF
CDR3 length: 15
D gene: TRBD2
V gene: TRBV5-1

CDR3 protein: CASRRQRQETQYF
CDR3 length: 13
D gene: NA
V gene: TRBV28

CDR3 protein: CASRLPVSYEQYF
CDR3 length: 13
D gene: NA
V gene: TRBV28

CDR3 protein: CASIPLRLNTEAFF
CDR3 length: 14
D gene: NA
V gene: TRBV6-2/TRBV6-3

CDR3 protein: CSVDSGGATDTQYF
CDR3 length: 14
D gene: NA
V gene: TRBV29-1

CDR3 protein: CASSETGALLEKLFF
CDR3 length: 15
D gene: NA
V gene: TRBV6-1

CDR3 protein: CASSHPSGGPTYEQFF
CDR3 length: 16
D gene: TRBD2
V gene: TRBV6-2/TRBV6-3

CDR3 protein: CAWSVTGINNEQFF
CDR3 length: 14
D gene: NA
V gene: TRBV30

CDR3 protein: CASSSDRVNNEQYF
CDR3 length: 14
D gene: TRBD1
V gene: TRBV11-2

CDR3 protein: CASSDDRGDTEAFF
CDR3 length: 14
D gene: TRBD1
V gene: TRBV6-1

CDR3 protein: CASSPTSQETQYF
CDR3 length: 13
D gene: NA
V gene: TRBV7-9

CDR3 protein: CGVERRRENTEAFF
CDR3 length: 14
D gene: NA
V gene: TRBV29-1

CDR3 protein: CASSSLAGGGERYEQYF
CDR3 length: 17
D gene: TRBD2
V gene: TRBV11-2

CDR3 protein: CASKPGLPSYEQYF
CDR3 length: 14
D gene: NA
V gene: TRBV6-5

CDR3 protein: CATSRTGITDTQYF
CDR3 length: 14
D gene: TRBD1
V gene: TRBV24-1

CDR3 protein: CSADPRTGQGPDTQYF
CDR3 length: 16
D gene: TRBD1
V gene: TRBV20-1

CDR3 protein: CSALPVDTQYF
CDR3 length: 11
D gene: NA
V gene: TRBV29-1

CDR3 protein: CSAISGNYNEQYF
CDR3 length: 13
D gene: TRBD2
V gene: TRBV20-1

CDR3 protein: CASEKAGGGNEQFF
CDR3 length: 14
D gene: TRBD2
V gene: TRBV6-1

CDR3 protein: CASSLHRTPAGYTF
CDR3 length: 14
D gene: NA
V gene: TRBV6-2/TRBV6-3

CDR3 protein: CASSLVIAGEDEQYF
CDR3 length: 15
D gene: TRBD2
V gene: TRBV5-1

CDR3 protein: CASSDLALGEQYF
CDR3 length: 13
D gene: NA
V gene: TRBV6-4

CDR3 protein: CASGSTGPSNYGYTF
CDR3 length: 15
D gene: NA
V gene: TRBV21-1

CDR3 protein: CAIRTSEGSSYNEQYF
CDR3 length: 16
D gene: TRBD2
V gene: TRBV27

CDR3 protein: CASAPELYEQYF
CDR3 length: 12
D gene: NA
V gene: TRBV6-2/TRBV6-3

CDR3 protein: CSVEEGDRETQYF
CDR3 length: 13
D gene: NA
V gene: TRBV29-1

CDR3 protein: CASSSQGPGANVLTF
CDR3 length: 15
D gene: NA
V gene: TRBV28

CDR3 protein: CASSSASRGEAFF
CDR3 length: 13
D gene: NA
V gene: TRBV28

CDR3 protein: CASSPTFISEQFF
CDR3 length: 13
D gene: NA
V gene: TRBV28

CDR3 protein: CASSEAQGREQYF
CDR3 length: 13
D gene: NA
V gene: TRBV6-1

CDR3 protein: CASRSVPGIGGYTF
CDR3 length: 14
D gene: NA
V gene: TRBV2

CDR3 protein: CASSPSGQGLSGANVLTF
CDR3 length: 18
D gene: TRBD1
V gene: TRBV5-4